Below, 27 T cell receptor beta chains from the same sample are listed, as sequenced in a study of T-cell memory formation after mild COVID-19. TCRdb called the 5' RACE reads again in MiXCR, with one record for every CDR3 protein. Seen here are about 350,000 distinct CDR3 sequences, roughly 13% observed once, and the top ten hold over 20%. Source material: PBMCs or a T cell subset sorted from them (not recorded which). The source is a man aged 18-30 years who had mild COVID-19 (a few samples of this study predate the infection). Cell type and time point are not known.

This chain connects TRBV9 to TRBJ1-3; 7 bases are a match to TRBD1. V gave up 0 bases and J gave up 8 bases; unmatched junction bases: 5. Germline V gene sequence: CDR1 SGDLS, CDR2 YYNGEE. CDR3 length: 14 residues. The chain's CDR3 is CASSVAVGGYTIYF. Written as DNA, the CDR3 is TGTGCCAGCAGCGTAGCTGTAGGGGGCTACACCATATATTTT. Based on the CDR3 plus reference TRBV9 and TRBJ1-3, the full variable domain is DSGVTQTPKHLITATGQRVTLRCSPRSGDLSVYWYQQSLDQGLQFLIQYYNGEERAKGNILERFSAQQFPDLHSELNLSSLELGDSALYFCASSVAVGGYTIYFGEGSWLTVV.

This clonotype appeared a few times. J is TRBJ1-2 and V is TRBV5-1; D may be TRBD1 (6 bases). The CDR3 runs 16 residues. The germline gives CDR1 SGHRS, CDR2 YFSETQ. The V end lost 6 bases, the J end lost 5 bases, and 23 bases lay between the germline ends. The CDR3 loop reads CASTVMGLAGEYGYTF. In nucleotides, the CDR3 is TGCGCCAGCACTGTCATGGGGTTAGCAGGGGAGTATGGCTACACCTTC.

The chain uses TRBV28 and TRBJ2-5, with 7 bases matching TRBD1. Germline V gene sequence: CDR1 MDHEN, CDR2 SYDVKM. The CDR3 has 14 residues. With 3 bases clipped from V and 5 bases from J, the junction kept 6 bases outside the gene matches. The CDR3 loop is CASSFKGAWETQYF. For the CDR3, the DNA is TGTGCCAGCAGTTTTAAGGGGGCGTGGGAGACCCAGTACTTC.

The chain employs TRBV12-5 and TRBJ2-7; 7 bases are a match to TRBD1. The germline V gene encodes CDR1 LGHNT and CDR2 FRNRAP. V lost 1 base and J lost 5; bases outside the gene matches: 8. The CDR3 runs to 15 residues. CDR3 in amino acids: CASGLGPGQINEQYF. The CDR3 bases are TGTGCTAGTGGTTTGGGTCCGGGACAGATCAACGAGCAGTACTTC.

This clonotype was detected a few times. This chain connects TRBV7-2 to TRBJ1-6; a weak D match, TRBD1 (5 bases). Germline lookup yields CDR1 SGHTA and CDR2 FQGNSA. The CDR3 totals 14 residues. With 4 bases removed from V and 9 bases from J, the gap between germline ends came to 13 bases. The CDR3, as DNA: TGTGCCAGCAGCTCACAACTGACAGCTTCACCCCTCCACTTT. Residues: CASSSQLTASPLHF.

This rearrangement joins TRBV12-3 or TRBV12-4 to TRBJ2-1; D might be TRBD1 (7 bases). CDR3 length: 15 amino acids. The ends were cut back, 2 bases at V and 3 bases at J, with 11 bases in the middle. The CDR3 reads CASSLLRDSYNEQFF. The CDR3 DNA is TGTGCCAGCAGTTTATTGCGGGACAGCTACAATGAGCAGTTCTTC.

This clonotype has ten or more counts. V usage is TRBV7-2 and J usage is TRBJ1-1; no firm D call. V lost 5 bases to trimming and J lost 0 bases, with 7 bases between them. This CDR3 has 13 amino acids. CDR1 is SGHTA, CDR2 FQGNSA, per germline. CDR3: CASSLALNTEAFF. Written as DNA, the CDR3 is TGTGCCAGCAGCCTCGCCTTGAACACTGAAGCTTTCTTT.

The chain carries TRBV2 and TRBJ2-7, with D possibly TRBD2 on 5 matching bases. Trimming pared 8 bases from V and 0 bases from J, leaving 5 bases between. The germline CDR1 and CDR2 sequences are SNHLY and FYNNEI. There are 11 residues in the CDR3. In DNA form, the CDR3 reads TGTGCCAGCGGGAGCTCCTACGAGCAGTACGTC. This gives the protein CASGSSYEQYV.

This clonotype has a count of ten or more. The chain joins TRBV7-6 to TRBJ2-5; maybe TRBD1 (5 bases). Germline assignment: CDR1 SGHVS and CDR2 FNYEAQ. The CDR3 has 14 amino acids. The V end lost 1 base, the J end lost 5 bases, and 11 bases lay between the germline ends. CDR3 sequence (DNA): TGTGCCAGCAGCTTAGGTCGCCAGGGCGAGACCCAGTACTTC. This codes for CASSLGRQGETQYF.

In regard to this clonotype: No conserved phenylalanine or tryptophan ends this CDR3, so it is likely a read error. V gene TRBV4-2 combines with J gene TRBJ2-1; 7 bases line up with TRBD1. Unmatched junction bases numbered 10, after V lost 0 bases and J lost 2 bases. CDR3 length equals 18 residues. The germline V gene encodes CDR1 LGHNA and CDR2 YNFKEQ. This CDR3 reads CASSQDRGTGVTYNEQFL. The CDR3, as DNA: TGTGCCAGCAGCCAAGATCGGGGAACAGGGGTCACCTACAATGAGCAGTTCCTC.

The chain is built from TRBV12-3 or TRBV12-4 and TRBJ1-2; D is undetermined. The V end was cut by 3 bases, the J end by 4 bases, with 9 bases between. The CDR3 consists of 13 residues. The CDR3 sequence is CASSFGETYGYTF. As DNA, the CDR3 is TGTGCCAGCAGTTTCGGGGAAACCTATGGCTACACCTTC.

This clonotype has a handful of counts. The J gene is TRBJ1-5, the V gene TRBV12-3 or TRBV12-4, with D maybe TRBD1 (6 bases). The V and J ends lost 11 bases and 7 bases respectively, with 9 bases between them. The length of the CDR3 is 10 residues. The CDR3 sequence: CARGRQPQHF. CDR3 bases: TGTGCCCGGGGGCGGCAGCCCCAGCATTTT.

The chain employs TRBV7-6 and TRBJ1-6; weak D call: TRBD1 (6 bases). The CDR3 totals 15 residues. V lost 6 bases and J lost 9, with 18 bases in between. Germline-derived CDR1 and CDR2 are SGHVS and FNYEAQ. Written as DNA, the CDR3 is TGTGCCAGCAGTCTAGGGGCACAGGGTGGTTCACCCCTCCACTTT. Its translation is CASSLGAQGGSPLHF.

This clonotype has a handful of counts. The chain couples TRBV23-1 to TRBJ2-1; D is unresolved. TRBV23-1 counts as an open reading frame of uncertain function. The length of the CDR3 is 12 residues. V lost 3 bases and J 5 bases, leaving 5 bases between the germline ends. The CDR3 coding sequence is TGCGCCAGCAGTCACCAAAACAATGAGCAGTTCTTC. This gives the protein CASSHQNNEQFF.

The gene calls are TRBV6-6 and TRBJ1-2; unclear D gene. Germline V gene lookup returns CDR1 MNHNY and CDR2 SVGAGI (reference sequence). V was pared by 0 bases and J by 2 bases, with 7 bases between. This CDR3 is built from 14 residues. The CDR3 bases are TGTGCCAGCAGTTACTCGGCAGAAAACTATGGCTACACCTTC. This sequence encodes CASSYSAENYGYTF.

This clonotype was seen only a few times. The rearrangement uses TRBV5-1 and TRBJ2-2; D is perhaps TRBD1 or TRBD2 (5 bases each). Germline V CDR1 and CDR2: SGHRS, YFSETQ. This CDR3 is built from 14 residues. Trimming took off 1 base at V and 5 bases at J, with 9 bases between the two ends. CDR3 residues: CASSLLRETGELFF. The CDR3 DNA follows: TGCGCCAGCAGCTTGCTCAGGGAGACCGGGGAGCTGTTTTTT.

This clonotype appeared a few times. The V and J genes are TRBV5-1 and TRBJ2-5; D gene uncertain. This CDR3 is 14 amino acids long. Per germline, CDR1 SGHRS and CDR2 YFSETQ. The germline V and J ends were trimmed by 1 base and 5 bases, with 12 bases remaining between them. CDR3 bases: TGCGCCAGCAGCTTGAAAGGGTACCTTGAGACCCAGTACTTC. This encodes CASSLKGYLETQYF.

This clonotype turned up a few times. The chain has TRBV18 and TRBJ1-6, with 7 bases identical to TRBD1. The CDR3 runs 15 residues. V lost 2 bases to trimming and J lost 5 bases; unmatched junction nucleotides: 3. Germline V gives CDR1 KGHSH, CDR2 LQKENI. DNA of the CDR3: TGTGCCAGCTCACCAGGACAGGTGGATAATTCACCCCTCCACTTT. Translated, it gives CASSPGQVDNSPLHF.

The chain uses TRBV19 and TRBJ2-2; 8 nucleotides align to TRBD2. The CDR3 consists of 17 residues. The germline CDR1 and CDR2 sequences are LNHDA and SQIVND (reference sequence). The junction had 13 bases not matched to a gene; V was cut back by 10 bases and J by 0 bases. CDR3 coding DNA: TGTGCCACCCTTATCTGGCGGGGGGACGCGAACACCGGGGAGCTGTTTTTT. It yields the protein CATLIWRGDANTGELFF.

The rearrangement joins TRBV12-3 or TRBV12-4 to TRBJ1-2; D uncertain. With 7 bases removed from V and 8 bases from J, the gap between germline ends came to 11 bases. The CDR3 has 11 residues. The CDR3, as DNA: TGTGCCAGCAACTCTTTTGGGGGCTACACCTTC. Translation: CASNSFGGYTF.

CDR3 bases: TGTGCCAGCAGACCCTCGGGGGGGAAGGGCTCCTACAATGAGCAGTTCTTC. It specifies CASRPSGGKGSYNEQFF. The chain employs TRBV5-6 and TRBJ2-1, with 8 bases that match TRBD2. Germline lookup yields CDR1 SGHDT and CDR2 YYEEEE. This CDR3 contains 17 residues. V was clipped by 5 bases and J by 0 bases; unmatched bases: 10.

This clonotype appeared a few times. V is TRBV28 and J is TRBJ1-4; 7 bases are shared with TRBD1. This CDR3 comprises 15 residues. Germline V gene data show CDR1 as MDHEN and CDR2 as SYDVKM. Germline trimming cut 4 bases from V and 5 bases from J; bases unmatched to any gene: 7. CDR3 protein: CASSSYRGGNEKLFF. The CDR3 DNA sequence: TGTGCCAGCAGTTCCTACAGGGGCGGCAATGAAAAACTGTTTTTT.

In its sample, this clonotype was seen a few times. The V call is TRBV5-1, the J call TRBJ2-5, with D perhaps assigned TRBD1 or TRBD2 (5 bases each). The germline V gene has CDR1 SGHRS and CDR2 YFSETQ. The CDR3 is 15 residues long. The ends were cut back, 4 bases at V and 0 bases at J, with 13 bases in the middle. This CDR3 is CASSRTGTDQETQYF. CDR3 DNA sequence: TGCGCCAGCAGCCGTACCGGGACGGACCAAGAGACCCAGTACTTC. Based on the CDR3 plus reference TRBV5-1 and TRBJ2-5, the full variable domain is KAGVTQTPRYLIKTRGQQVTLSCSPISGHRSVSWYQQTPGQGLQFLFEYFSETQRNKGNFPGRFSGRQFSNSRSEMNVSTLELGDSALYLCASSRTGTDQETQYFGPGTRLLVL.

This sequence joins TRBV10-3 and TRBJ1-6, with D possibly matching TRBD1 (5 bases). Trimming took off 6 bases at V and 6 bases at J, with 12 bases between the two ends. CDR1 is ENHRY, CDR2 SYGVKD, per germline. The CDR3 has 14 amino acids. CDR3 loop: CAIRDRGANSPLHF. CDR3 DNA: TGTGCCATCAGAGACCGAGGGGCTAATTCACCCCTCCACTTT.

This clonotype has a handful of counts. Here the CDR3 reads CAWSELAGAYEQYF. CDR3 DNA: TGTGCCTGGAGTGAGCTAGCGGGGGCCTACGAGCAGTACTTC. The rearrangement links TRBV30 to TRBJ2-7; TRBD2 matches 10 bases. The CDR3 runs to 14 residues. Germline CDR1 reads GTSNPN; CDR2 reads SVGIG (reference sequence). Trimming removed 1 base from V and 2 bases from J; junction bases left unmatched: 2.

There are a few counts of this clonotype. In DNA, the CDR3 is TGTGCCAGCAGCCAAGCCACGGGTGGGACGCTTGTCACAGATACGCAGTATTTT. The encoded protein is CASSQATGGTLVTDTQYF. The chain recombines TRBV3-1 with TRBJ2-3; D is perhaps TRBD1 or TRBD2 (5 bases each). CDR3 size: 18 residues. Deletions cut 1 base from V and 2 bases from J, with 19 bases between. Germline values: CDR1 LGHDT, CDR2 YNNKEL (reference sequence).

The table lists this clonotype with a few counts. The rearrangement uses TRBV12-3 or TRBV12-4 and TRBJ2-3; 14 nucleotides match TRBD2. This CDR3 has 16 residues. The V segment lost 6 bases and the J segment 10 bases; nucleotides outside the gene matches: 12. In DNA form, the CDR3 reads TGTGCCAGCAGGAGGGGGACTAGCGGGGGAACTGGTGCGCAGTATTTT. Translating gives CASRRGTSGGTGAQYF.